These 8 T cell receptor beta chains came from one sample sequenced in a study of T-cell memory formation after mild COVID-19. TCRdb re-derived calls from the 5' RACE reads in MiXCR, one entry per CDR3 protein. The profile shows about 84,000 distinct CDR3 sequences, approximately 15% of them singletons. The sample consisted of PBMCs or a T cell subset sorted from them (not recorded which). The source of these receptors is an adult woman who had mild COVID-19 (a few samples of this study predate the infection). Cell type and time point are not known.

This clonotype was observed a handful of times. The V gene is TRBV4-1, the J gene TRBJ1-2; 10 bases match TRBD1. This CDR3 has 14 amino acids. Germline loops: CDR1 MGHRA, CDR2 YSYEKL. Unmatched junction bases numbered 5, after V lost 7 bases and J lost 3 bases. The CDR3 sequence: CASTSTGGYYGYTF. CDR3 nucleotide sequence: TGCGCCAGCACCTCGACAGGGGGCTACTATGGCTACACCTTC.

The CDR3 DNA follows: TGTGCCAGCAGCGGCGGGACAGTCAACAATGAGCAGTTCTTC. Translating it yields CASSGGTVNNEQFF. The chain combines TRBV5-4 with TRBJ2-1; a possible D gene is TRBD1 (7 bases). Trimming removed 4 bases at V and 5 bases at J, with 13 bases between. CDR1 and CDR2 (germline): SGHNT, YYREEE (reference sequence). This CDR3 comprises 14 residues.

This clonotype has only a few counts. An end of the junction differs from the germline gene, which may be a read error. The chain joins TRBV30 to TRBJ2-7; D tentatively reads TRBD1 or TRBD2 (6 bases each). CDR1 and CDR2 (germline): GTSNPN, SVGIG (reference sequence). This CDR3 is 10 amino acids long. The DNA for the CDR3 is TGCGGAGGAGGGGGCTACGAGCAGTACTTC. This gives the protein CGGGGYEQYF.

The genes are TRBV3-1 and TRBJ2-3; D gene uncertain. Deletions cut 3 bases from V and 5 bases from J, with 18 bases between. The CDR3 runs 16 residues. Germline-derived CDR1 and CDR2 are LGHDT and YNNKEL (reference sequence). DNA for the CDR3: TGTGCCAGCAGCCACCTCGATACGGCGGTGGGAGATACGCAGTATTTT. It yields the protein CASSHLDTAVGDTQYF.

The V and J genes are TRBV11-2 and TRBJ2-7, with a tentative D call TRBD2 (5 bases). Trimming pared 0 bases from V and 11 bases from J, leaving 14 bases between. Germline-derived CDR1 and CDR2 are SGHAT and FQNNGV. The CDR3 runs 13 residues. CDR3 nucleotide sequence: TGTGCCAGCAGCTTAGATGGATGGGAGACGGAGTACTTC. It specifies CASSLDGWETEYF.

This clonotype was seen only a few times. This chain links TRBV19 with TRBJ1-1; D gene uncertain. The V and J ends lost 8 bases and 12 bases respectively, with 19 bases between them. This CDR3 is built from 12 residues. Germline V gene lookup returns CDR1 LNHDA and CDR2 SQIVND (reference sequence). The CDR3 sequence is CASGDAVIETFF. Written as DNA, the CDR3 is TGTGCCAGTGGGGATGCCGTTATCGAGACTTTCTTT.

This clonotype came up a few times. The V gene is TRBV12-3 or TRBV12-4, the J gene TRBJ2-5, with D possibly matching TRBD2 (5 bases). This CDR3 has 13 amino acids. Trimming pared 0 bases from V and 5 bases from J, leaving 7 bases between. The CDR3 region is CASSLARGETQYF. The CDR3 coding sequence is TGTGCCAGCAGTTTAGCGCGAGGGGAGACCCAGTACTTC.

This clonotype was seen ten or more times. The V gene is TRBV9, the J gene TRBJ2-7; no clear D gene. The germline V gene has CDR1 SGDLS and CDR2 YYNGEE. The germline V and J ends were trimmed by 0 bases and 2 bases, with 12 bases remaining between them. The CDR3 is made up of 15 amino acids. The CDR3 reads CASSVGQKNTYEQYF. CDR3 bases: TGTGCCAGCAGCGTAGGGCAGAAGAACACCTACGAGCAGTACTTC.